This T cell receptor (beta chain) emerged from a study of T cell changes during pregnancy in multiple sclerosis. Produced via immunoSEQ multiplex PCR; TCRdb's table is partial and in-frame only. Found here are 35,000 to 40,000 clones, roughly 89% of them singletons; the top ten hold more than 0.55%. The CDR3 consists of 12 residues. Unmatched junction bases numbered 3, after V lost 4 bases and J lost 7 bases. The V gene's germline CDR1 is SGHKS and CDR2 YYEKEE (reference sequence). Specimen: CD4+ T cells from peripheral blood mononuclear cells, collected in the second trimester of pregnancy. This TCR derives from a female donor with multiple sclerosis, enrolled in a pregnancy study. The V call is TRBV5-5, the J call TRBJ1-1; 8 bases match TRBD1. The CDR3 loop is CASSLTGVEAFF. CDR3 coding DNA: TGTGCCAGCAGCCTGACAGGGGTTGAAGCTTTCTTT.